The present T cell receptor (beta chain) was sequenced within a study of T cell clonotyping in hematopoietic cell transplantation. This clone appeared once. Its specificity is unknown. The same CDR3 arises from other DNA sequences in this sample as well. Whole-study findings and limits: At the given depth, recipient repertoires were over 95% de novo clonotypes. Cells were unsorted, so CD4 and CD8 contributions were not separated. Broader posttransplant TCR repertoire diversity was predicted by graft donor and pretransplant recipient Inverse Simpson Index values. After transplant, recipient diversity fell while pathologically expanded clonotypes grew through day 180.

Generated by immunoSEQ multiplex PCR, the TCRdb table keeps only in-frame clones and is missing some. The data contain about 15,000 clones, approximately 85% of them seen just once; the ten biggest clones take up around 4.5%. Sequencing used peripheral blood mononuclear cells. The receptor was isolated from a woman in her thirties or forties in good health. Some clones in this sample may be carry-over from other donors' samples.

The CDR3 bases are TGTGCCACTCAACCGACATATAATTCACCCCTCCACTTT. Translation gives CATQPTYNSPLHF. The J gene is TRBJ1-6, the V gene TRBV2; D gene uncertain. Germline V gene data show CDR1 as SNHLY and CDR2 as FYNNEI. V lost 10 bases to trimming and J lost 4 bases, with 11 bases between them. The CDR3 extends over 13 amino acids.